The 4 T cell receptor beta chains below were found in one sample sequenced in a study of post-analysis software for immune sequencing data (dated by TCRdb to the mid-2010s). Summary of the overall study and its limitations: Significantly higher frequencies in patients than in controls were found for roughly 5 TRBV segments, including TRBV5-6, TRBV5-1 and TRBV20-1.

Their specific antigens are unknown. Libraries were built with PCR. Sequencing instrument: Illumina HiSeq 2500. To reduce PCR and sequencing biases, unique molecular identifiers were incorporated into the TCR beta cDNA libraries. The public reads were quality trimmed at Q25 with fastp and then assembled into clones with MiXCR by TCRdb, keeping productive beta chains. Entries are consolidated by CDR3 protein sequence, retaining the most common genes and DNA. Within this sample are over 250,000 distinct CDR3 sequences, with about 40% of them counted one time only. The top ten clones comprise around 5.2% of the sample. Material for sequencing was blood. Receptors were obtained from a girl aged 10-17 years with multiple sclerosis.

To note about this clonotype: A read error is likely, as this CDR3 ends without the conserved phenylalanine or tryptophan. The DNA for the CDR3 is TGCGCCAGCAGCGGAACGGGACCATACACCGGGGAGCTGTTTTTG. Translation: CASSGTGPYTGELFL. The V and J genes are TRBV5-1 and TRBJ2-2; either TRBD1 or TRBD2 may supply D (5 bases each). Germline V gene lookup returns CDR1 SGHRS and CDR2 YFSETQ. This CDR3 is built from 15 residues. Trimming took off 4 bases at V and 3 bases at J, with 13 bases between the two ends.

The rearrangement uses TRBV12-3 or TRBV12-4 and TRBJ1-5, with D perhaps matching TRBD1 (5 bases). Trimming shortened V by 3 bases and J by 1 base, and 13 bases separated the two germline ends. The CDR3 loop spans 16 amino acids. In nucleotides, the CDR3 is TGTGCCAGCAGTTTTCAAGGGGCTTTGAGCAATCAGCCCCAGCATTTT. It encodes CASSFQGALSNQPQHF.

The V gene is TRBV24-1, the J gene TRBJ1-4, with 7 positions matching TRBD1. The ends lost 4 bases at V and 3 bases at J; junction bases unmatched: 10. Looked up from germline, CDR1 is KGHDR and CDR2 is SFDVKD. The CDR3 is 17 amino acids. CDR3 in amino acids: CATSELDRAAANEKLFF. As DNA, the CDR3 is TGTGCCACCAGTGAACTAGACAGGGCTGCGGCTAATGAAAAACTGTTTTTT.

This clonotype was detected many times. V gene TRBV4-1 combines with J gene TRBJ2-3; D remains ambiguous. The CDR3 extends over 17 amino acids. Per germline, CDR1 MGHRA and CDR2 YSYEKL. V lost 1 base and J lost 2, with 16 bases in between. The CDR3 DNA is TGCGCCAGCAGCCAAGCCCCAGGACCGTCCCCCACAGATACGCAGTATTTT. Translated: CASSQAPGPSPTDTQYF.